Listed below are T cell receptor beta chains from one sample, sequenced in a study of T cell responses to AZD1222 COVID-19 vaccine. Sequencing was performed with immunoSEQ multiplex PCR; in TCRdb, only in-frame clones are kept and a portion is missing. The table includes around 170,000 clones, 70% to 90% detected once. The source material was peripheral blood, sampled 28 days after the second AZD1222 dose. The receptor source for this set is an adult who received the AZD1222 COVID-19 vaccine. Each CDR3 is given with its conserved first and last residue. The D gene is left open where the match is weak. The size entry is marked missing in some rows and otherwise reads once, few, many or a size class.

>TRBV5-1|TRBJ1-2|.|.
CASSYTPGRDNYGYTF
TGCGCCAGCAGCTACACACCGGGACGGGATAACTATGGCTACACCTTC
>TRBV2|TRBJ1-4|.|TRBD1
CASSVTGMWEKLFF
TGTGCCAGCAGCGTGACAGGGATGTGGGAAAAACTGTTTTTT
>TRBV29-1|TRBJ1-1|.|TRBD1
CSVERQGENTEAFF
TGCAGCGTTGAGCGACAGGGTGAGAACACTGAAGCTTTCTTT
>TRBV9|TRBJ1-1|.|.
CASSVSGNTEAFF
TGTGCCAGCAGCGTATCTGGGAACACTGAAGCTTTCTTT
>TRBV6-5|TRBJ1-2|.|.
CATKVANYGYTF
TGTGCCACCAAAGTAGCTAACTATGGCTACACCTTC
>TRBV2|TRBJ1-2|.|TRBD1
CASRTDRGQGYTF
TGTGCCAGCAGAACCGACAGGGGCCAAGGCTACACCTTC
>TRBV5-6|TRBJ2-7|.|.
CASSLGVWGSYEQYF
TGTGCCAGCAGCTTGGGGGTTTGGGGATCCTACGAGCAGTACTTC
>TRBV10-3|TRBJ2-5|.|TRBD1
CAISVGQGQETQYF
TGTGCCATCAGTGTTGGACAGGGACAAGAGACCCAGTACTTC
>TRBV3-1/TRBV3-2|TRBJ2-5|few|.
CASRFTGMGALETQYF
TGTGCCAGCAGGTTCACGGGGATGGGGGCTCTAGAGACCCAGTACTTC
>TRBV6-1|TRBJ1-2|.|.
CASSESPGALYGYTF
TGTGCCAGCAGTGAATCCCCAGGGGCCCTATATGGCTACACCTTC
>TRBV7-9|TRBJ2-3|.|.
CASSLTVTSSQYF
TGTGCCAGCAGCTTAACGGTTACCAGCTCGCAGTATTTT
>TRBV19|TRBJ1-5|.|.
CASSIPREQPQHF
TGTGCCAGTAGTATCCCCAGGGAACAGCCCCAGCATTTT
>TRBV6-5|TRBJ2-1|once|.
CASKDYNEQFF
TGTGCCAGCAAGGATTACAATGAGCAGTTCTTC
>TRBV7-9|TRBJ2-6|.|TRBD1
CASSFQARDRASGANVLTF
TGTGCCAGCAGCTTCCAAGCCCGGGACAGGGCCTCTGGGGCCAACGTCCTGACTTTC
>TRBV9|TRBJ2-1|.|TRBD2
CASSVRGAGDEQFF
TGTGCCAGCAGCGTACGGGGAGCGGGGGATGAGCAGTTCTTC
>TRBV19|TRBJ1-1|.|.
CATGPGANTEAFF
TGTGCCACCGGACCGGGGGCGAACACTGAAGCTTTCTTT
>TRBV6-1|TRBJ1-1|.|TRBD1
CASSDLTGVEAFF
TGTGCCAGCAGTGACCTGACAGGGGTTGAAGCTTTCTTT
>TRBV2|TRBJ2-7|.|TRBD1
CASGVEETGANEQYF
TGTGCCAGCGGGGTCGAGGAGACAGGGGCCAACGAGCAGTACTTC